One and the same sample provided the 13 T cell receptor beta chains below, sequenced in a study of T cells in Graves' hyperthyroidism and ophthalmopathy. RNA transcripts provided the source from which TCR beta CDR3 regions were amplified. The primer set for the first-round RT-PCR of the TCR CDR3 was HTBI. TCRdb ran MiXCR on the multiplex PCR reads and lists one entry per CDR3 protein. The sample has approximately 560,000 distinct CDR3 sequences, more than 15% seen once. The specimen was blood. These receptors originate from a woman aged 25 to 39 with Graves' hyperthyroidism.

This clonotype was counted ten times or more. The gene calls are TRBV5-5 and TRBJ2-2, with D maybe TRBD2 (5 bases). The CDR3 has 13 amino acids. V gave up 2 bases and J gave up 6 bases, with 8 bases separating them. Per the germline V gene, CDR1 is SGHKS and CDR2 is YYEKEE (reference sequence). The CDR3 is CASSFSAAGELFF. CDR3 coding DNA: TGTGCCAGCAGCTTCTCAGCGGCCGGGGAGCTGTTTTTT.

This clonotype was counted only a few times. J is TRBJ1-4 and V is TRBV29-1, with a weak D call TRBD1 (6 bases). Between the trimmed V and J ends, which lost 5 bases and 2 bases, there was a span of 15 bases. Germline lookup yields CDR1 SQVTM and CDR2 ANQGSEA. The CDR3 contains 15 residues. CDR3 amino acids: CSVLDARGTNEKLFF. CDR3 bases: TGCAGCGTTCTAGACGCCAGGGGTACTAATGAAAAACTGTTTTTT.

The chain links TRBV20-1 to TRBJ1-2; maybe TRBD1 (6 bases). The V end was cut by 8 bases, the J end by 2 bases, with 9 bases between. The CDR3 runs 11 residues. From germline, CDR1 is DFQATT and CDR2 SNEGSKA (reference sequence). CDR3 nucleotide sequence: TGCAGTCCCACAGGGAACTATGGCTACACCTTC. It yields the protein CSPTGNYGYTF.

This clonotype appeared many times. The V call is TRBV28, the J call TRBJ2-1; no firm D call. CDR1 is MDHEN and CDR2 is SYDVKM in the germline V gene. The V end lost 9 bases, the J end lost 4 bases, and 13 bases lay between the germline ends. CDR3 length: 13 residues. As DNA, the CDR3 is TGTGCCAGTCGATATTGGGATTACAATGAGCAGTTCTTC. This translates into CASRYWDYNEQFF.

The V and J genes are TRBV9 and TRBJ2-5, with D tentatively TRBD1 (5 bases). The CDR3 has 16 residues. Trimming removed 0 bases at V and 2 bases at J, with 14 bases between. Germline values: CDR1 SGDLS, CDR2 YYNGEE. The CDR3 loop reads CASSVEGRARQETQYF. Here the CDR3 DNA reads TGTGCCAGCAGCGTAGAGGGCAGGGCGCGTCAAGAGACCCAGTACTTC.

This clonotype was observed at least ten times. CDR3 loop: CSVVRDLGDGYTF. CDR3 in DNA: TGCAGCGTTGTCAGGGATTTGGGTGATGGCTACACCTTC. The chain has TRBV29-1 and TRBJ1-2; a weak D match, TRBD1 (5 bases). This CDR3 spans 13 amino acids. CDR1 and CDR2 from the germline V gene are SQVTM and ANQGSEA. V shed 4 bases and J shed 6 bases, with 15 bases lying between them.

The rearrangement joins TRBV7-8 to TRBJ2-3; the match to TRBD2 covers 7 bases. This CDR3 contains 15 residues. The trim removed 3 bases at V and 4 bases at J, leaving 7 bases unmatched. Germline V lookup: CDR1 SGHVS, CDR2 FQNEAQ. The CDR3 protein is CASSFAGAGADTQYF. The CDR3, as DNA: TGTGCCAGCAGCTTCGCGGGAGCGGGCGCAGATACGCAGTATTTT.

The rearrangement joins TRBV20-1 to TRBJ2-7; 8 bases line up with TRBD1. The CDR3 runs to 14 residues. CDR1 DFQATT and CDR2 SNEGSKA come from the germline V gene (reference sequence). Trimming at V came to 4 bases and at J to 0 bases, leaving 5 bases not matched to a gene. CDR3 sequence (DNA): TGCAGTGCTAATCTACAGGGGGACTCCTACGAGCAGTACTTC. As protein: CSANLQGDSYEQYF.

This clonotype was seen at least ten times. The chain is built from TRBV6-2 or TRBV6-3 and TRBJ2-7; 10 bases map to TRBD1. CDR3 length: 15 residues. V was pared by 5 bases and J by 2 bases, with 6 bases of the junction left unmatched. CDR1 and CDR2 (germline): MNHEY, SVGEGT. Here the CDR3 reads CASSDRDRGTYEQYF. The DNA for the CDR3 is TGTGCCAGCAGTGACCGGGACAGGGGAACCTACGAGCAGTACTTC.

At least ten counts were recorded for this clonotype. This chain connects TRBV5-1 to TRBJ2-3; 11 nucleotides agree with TRBD2. The V segment lost 4 bases and the J segment 4 bases; nucleotides outside the gene matches: 8. The germline V gene encodes CDR1 SGHRS and CDR2 YFSETQ. The CDR3 spans 16 residues. The CDR3 DNA follows: TGCGCCAGCAGCCCAGATAGCGGGAGGGCACCAGATACGCAGTATTTT. Amino acid sequence: CASSPDSGRAPDTQYF.

This clonotype has only a few counts. V usage is TRBV24-1 and J usage is TRBJ2-3; 7 positions match TRBD2. Per germline, CDR1 KGHDR and CDR2 SFDVKD. V dropped 1 base and J dropped 2; count of bases not matched to a gene: 2. The CDR3 covers 15 residues. CDR3 in amino acids: CATSDFSGTTDTQYF. CDR3 sequence (DNA): TGTGCCACCAGTGATTTCAGCGGGACCACAGATACGCAGTATTTT.

This clonotype came up a few times. The chain uses TRBV29-1 and TRBJ2-5; D remains unclear. The CDR3 contains 10 residues. The V end lost 7 bases, the J end lost 2 bases, and 5 bases lay between the germline ends. Germline values: CDR1 SQVTM, CDR2 ANQGSEA. CDR3 protein: CSGGQETQYF. CDR3 in DNA: TGCAGCGGTGGACAAGAGACCCAGTACTTC.

The chain is built from TRBV7-9 and TRBJ2-5; 8 nucleotides line up with TRBD1. The CDR3 runs 20 residues. V lost 8 bases to trimming and J lost 4 bases; unmatched junction nucleotides: 27. The germline V gene has CDR1 SEHNR and CDR2 FQNEAQ (reference sequence). The DNA for the CDR3 is TGTGCCAGCTCACCACGACCCCCCACACTCCGGGACAGGCTAAGAGAGACCCAGTACTTC. Its protein product is CASSPRPPTLRDRLRETQYF.